Presented here are 14 T cell receptor beta chains from one specimen sequenced in a study of human T cells and chemical hapten exposure. TCRdb recomputed calls from the RACE reads with MiXCR, one row per CDR3 protein. The table lists approximately 52,000 distinct CDR3 sequences, 8.5% to 10% of them singletons, with more than 13% in the top ten. Time point reported: pre-sensitization, week 0. Noted treatment: therapeutic diphenylcyclopropenone sensitization with weekly scalp DPC. Sequencing used whole blood, obtained in connection with sensitization to the hapten diphenylcyclopropenone (DPC). The receptors originated from a woman in her 40s with alopecia areata. Some clones in this sample may be carry-over from other donors' samples.

This clonotype has more than one count but fewer than ten. The V gene is TRBV7-2, the J gene TRBJ1-6; possibly TRBD1 for D (6 bases). The germline gives CDR1 SGHTA, CDR2 FQGNSA. V dropped 10 bases and J dropped 8 bases, with 18 bases sitting between them. This CDR3 has 14 amino acids. The CDR3 region has the DNA TGTGCCACCCGCACCGACAGGAACGATTCACCCCTCCACTTT. Protein product: CATRTDRNDSPLHF.

J is TRBJ2-3 and V is TRBV20-1; 8 bases line up with TRBD1. Trimming took 3 bases from V and 1 from J; bases not matched to a gene: 6. In germline, CDR1 is DFQATT, CDR2 SNEGSKA (reference sequence). The CDR3 consists of 15 residues. DNA for the CDR3: TGCAGTGCTAGCCGGGACAGGACAGGCACAGATACGCAGTATTTT. It specifies CSASRDRTGTDTQYF.

V and J are TRBV6-2 or TRBV6-3 and TRBJ2-7, with 13 positions matching TRBD2. V gave up 2 bases and J gave up 5 bases; unmatched junction bases: 9. Germline CDR1 MNHEY, CDR2 SVGEGT. The CDR3 has 17 amino acids. This chain's CDR3 is CASSYPPGLAGANEQYF. CDR3 nucleotides: TGTGCCAGCAGTTACCCCCCAGGACTAGCGGGGGCCAACGAGCAGTACTTC.

This chain uses TRBV20-1 with TRBJ2-1; possible D gene TRBD2, 6 bases. This CDR3 is built from 15 residues. Trimming removed 4 bases from V and 7 bases from J, with 20 bases in between. The germline CDR1 and CDR2 sequences are DFQATT and SNEGSKA (reference sequence). The chain's CDR3 is CSATLLAGLKNEQFF. For the CDR3, the DNA is TGCAGTGCTACCCTCTTGGCGGGACTTAAGAATGAGCAGTTCTTC.

This clonotype was found many times. The chain has TRBV5-8 and TRBJ2-7; D uncertain. The V and J ends lost 3 bases and 3 bases respectively, with 13 bases between them. This CDR3 is built from 14 residues. Germline V lookup: CDR1 SGHTS, CDR2 YDEGEE. CDR3 protein: CASSSPGLGYEQYF. The CDR3 DNA reads TGTGCCAGCAGCTCCCCTGGGTTGGGCTACGAGCAGTACTTC.

This clonotype was recorded once. The genes are TRBV6-5 and TRBJ2-3, with unresolved D. Trimming left V 2 bases short and J 1 base short, with 4 bases between. This CDR3 is 13 amino acids long. Germline V CDR1 and CDR2: MNHEY, SVGAGI. The DNA of the CDR3 is TGTGCCAGCAGTTACGCAGGCACAGATACGCAGTATTTT. Translated: CASSYAGTDTQYF.

This clonotype has ten or more counts. This sequence joins TRBV11-2 and TRBJ1-2; 7 bases map to TRBD1. The CDR3 sequence is 14 residues long. The V and J ends lost 4 bases and 0 bases, in that order; junction bases with no gene match: 2. Germline-derived CDR1 and CDR2 are SGHAT and FQNNGV. The CDR3 is CASSWGQTNYGYTF. In nucleotides, the CDR3 is TGTGCCAGCAGCTGGGGACAGACTAACTATGGCTACACCTTC.

The sample holds a few counts of this clonotype. This sequence joins TRBV6-5 and TRBJ2-3, with 7 bases fitting TRBD2. J lost 6 bases, V lost 0 bases, and 3 bases had no gene match. Germline CDR1 reads MNHEY; CDR2 reads SVGAGI. This CDR3 spans 14 amino acids. The CDR3 region is CASSYSRLADTQYF. CDR3 nucleotides: TGTGCCAGCAGTTACTCGCGACTAGCCGATACGCAGTATTTT.

This clonotype was observed at least ten times. This sequence joins TRBV4-1 and TRBJ1-3, with a weak D call TRBD1 (5 bases). V was clipped by 2 bases and J by 6 bases, with 17 bases between them. The germline V gene has CDR1 MGHRA and CDR2 YSYEKL. This CDR3 comprises 16 residues. The CDR3 DNA sequence: TGCGCCAGCAGCCAAAGCAACAGGCCCATGGAAAACACCATATATTTT. This gives the protein CASSQSNRPMENTIYF.

There are many counts of this clonotype. The chain uses TRBV6-4 and TRBJ2-1; a weak D match, TRBD2 (6 bases). Germline V gene data show CDR1 as MRHNA and CDR2 as SNTAGT. The ends were cut back, 4 bases at V and 5 bases at J, with 12 bases in the middle. This CDR3 comprises 14 residues. The CDR3 DNA reads TGTGCCAGCAGTGTCTTAGCGGAAAACAATGAGCAGTTCTTC. As protein: CASSVLAENNEQFF.

In this sample, this clonotype turned up many times. The chain recombines TRBV28 with TRBJ1-4; D gene ambiguous. CDR3 length: 12 residues. V was trimmed by 8 bases and J by 3 bases, leaving 7 bases between them. The germline gives CDR1 MDHEN, CDR2 SYDVKM. The CDR3 is CASAIANEKLFF. In nucleotides, the CDR3 is TGTGCCAGCGCTATAGCTAATGAAAAACTGTTTTTT.

The chain has TRBV23-1 and TRBJ1-5; TRBD1 matches 7 bases. Being an ORF, TRBV23-1 has a function that is uncertain. This CDR3 has 23 amino acids. Trimming took 0 bases from V and 0 from J; bases not matched to a gene: 23. CDR3 loop: CASSQSANQERQGCCSSNQPQHF. The CDR3 DNA reads as TGCGCCAGCAGTCAATCGGCAAACCAGGAACGACAGGGATGTTGCAGTAGCAATCAGCCCCAGCATTTT.

The table lists this clonotype with many counts. The rearrangement uses TRBV9 and TRBJ1-1; tentative D call: TRBD1 (6 bases). The CDR3 runs 14 residues. Germline assignment: CDR1 SGDLS and CDR2 YYNGEE. Trimming left V 0 bases short and J 3 bases short, with 9 bases between. CDR3 in amino acids: CASSVEGGDTEAFF. In DNA form, the CDR3 reads TGTGCCAGCAGCGTAGAAGGGGGTGACACTGAAGCTTTCTTT. Full variable domain (remainder filled in from reference TRBV9 and TRBJ1-1): DSGVTQTPKHLITATGQRVTLRCSPRSGDLSVYWYQQSLDQGLQFLIQYYNGEERAKGNILERFSAQQFPDLHSELNLSSLELGDSALYFCASSVEGGDTEAFFGQGTRLTVV.

This clonotype was detected many times. The genes are TRBV19 and TRBJ1-2, with 7 bases matching TRBD1. V was pared by 6 bases and J by 0 bases, with 10 bases of the junction left unmatched. This CDR3 spans 16 amino acids. The germline V gene encodes CDR1 LNHDA and CDR2 SQIVND (reference sequence). The CDR3 DNA sequence: TGTGCCAGTAGGTGGACAGGCGCTCTAGCTAACTATGGCTACACCTTC. Translation: CASRWTGALANYGYTF.